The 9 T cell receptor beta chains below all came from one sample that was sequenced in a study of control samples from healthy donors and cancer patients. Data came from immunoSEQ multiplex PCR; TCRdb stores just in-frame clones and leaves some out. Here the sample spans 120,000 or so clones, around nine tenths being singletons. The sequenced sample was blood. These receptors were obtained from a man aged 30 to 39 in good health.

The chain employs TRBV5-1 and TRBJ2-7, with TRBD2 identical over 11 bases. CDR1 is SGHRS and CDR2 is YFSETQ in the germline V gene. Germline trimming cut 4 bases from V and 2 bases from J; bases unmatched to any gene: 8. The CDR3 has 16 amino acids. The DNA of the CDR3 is TGCGCCAGCAGCCCTACCTTAGCGGGGGGGACCTACGAGCAGTACTTC. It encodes CASSPTLAGGTYEQYF.

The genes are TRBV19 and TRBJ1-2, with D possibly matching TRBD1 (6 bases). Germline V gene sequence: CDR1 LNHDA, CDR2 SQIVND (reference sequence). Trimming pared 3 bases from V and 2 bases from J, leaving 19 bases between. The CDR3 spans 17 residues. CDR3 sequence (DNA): TGTGCCAGTAGTATTCCCGGCGGGGGCCCCCTCAACTATGGCTACACCTTC. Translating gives CASSIPGGGPLNYGYTF.

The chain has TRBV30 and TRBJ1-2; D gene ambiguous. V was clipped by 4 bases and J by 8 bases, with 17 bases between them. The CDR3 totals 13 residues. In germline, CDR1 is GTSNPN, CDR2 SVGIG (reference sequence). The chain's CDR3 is CAWTPAGWGGYTF. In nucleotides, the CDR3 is TGTGCCTGGACCCCCGCGGGGTGGGGAGGCTACACCTTC. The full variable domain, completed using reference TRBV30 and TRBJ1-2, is SQTIHQWPATLVQPVGSPLSLECTVEGTSNPNLYWYRQAAGRGLQLLFYSVGIGQISSEVPQNLSASRPQDRQFILSSKKLLLSDSGFYLCAWTPAGWGGYTFGSGTRLTVV.

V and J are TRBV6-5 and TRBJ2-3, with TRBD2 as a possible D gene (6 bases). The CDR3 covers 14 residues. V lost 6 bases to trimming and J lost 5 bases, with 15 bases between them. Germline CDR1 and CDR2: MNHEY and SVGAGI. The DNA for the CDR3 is TGTGCCAGCAGCCTCTCCGGGACTCAAGATACGCAGTATTTT. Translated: CASSLSGTQDTQYF.

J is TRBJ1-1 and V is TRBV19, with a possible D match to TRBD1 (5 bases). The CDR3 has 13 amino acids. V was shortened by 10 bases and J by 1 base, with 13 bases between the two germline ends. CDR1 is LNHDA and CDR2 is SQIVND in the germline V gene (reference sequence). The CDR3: CATGAYPNTEAFF. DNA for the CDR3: TGTGCCACCGGGGCATACCCGAACACTGAAGCTTTCTTT.

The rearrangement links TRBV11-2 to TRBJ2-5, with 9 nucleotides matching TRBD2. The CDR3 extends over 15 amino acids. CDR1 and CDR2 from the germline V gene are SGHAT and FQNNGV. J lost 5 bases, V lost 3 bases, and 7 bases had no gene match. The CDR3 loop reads CASSLPGLAAETQYF. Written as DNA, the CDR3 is TGTGCCAGCAGCTTGCCGGGACTAGCCGCGGAGACCCAGTACTTC.

The CDR3 protein is CASSVAGNTNEKLFF. As DNA, the CDR3 is TGTGCCAGCAGCGTAGCGGGGAACACTAATGAAAAACTGTTTTTT. The chain uses TRBV9 and TRBJ1-4, with D uncertain. This CDR3 has 15 residues. Trimming stripped 0 bases from V and 2 bases from J, with 8 bases between. Germline V gives CDR1 SGDLS, CDR2 YYNGEE.

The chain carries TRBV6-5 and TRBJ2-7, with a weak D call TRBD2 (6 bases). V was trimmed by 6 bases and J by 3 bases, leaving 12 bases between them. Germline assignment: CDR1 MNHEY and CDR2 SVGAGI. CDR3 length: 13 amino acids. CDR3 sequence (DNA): TGTGCCAGCAGCCCCGGGACTGACTACGAGCAGTACTTC. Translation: CASSPGTDYEQYF.

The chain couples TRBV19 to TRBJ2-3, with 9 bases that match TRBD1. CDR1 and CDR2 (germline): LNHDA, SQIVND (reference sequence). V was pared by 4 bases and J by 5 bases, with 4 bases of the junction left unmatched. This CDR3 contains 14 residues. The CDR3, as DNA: TGTGCCAGTAGTACACAGGGGGCAGGAGATACGCAGTATTTT. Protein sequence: CASSTQGAGDTQYF.